What follows describes a single T cell receptor beta chain. These data are taken from a study of blood T cell repertoires in COVID-19. Study information: PBMCs, B-cell-depleted T cells, or T cells were the source of the cDNA or gDNA that made up the material.

Data came from immunoSEQ multiplex PCR; TCRdb stores just in-frame clones and leaves some out. The sample includes 200,000 to 250,000 clones, over 80% seen only once; the top ten take 6.8%. CDR3 length: 15 residues. V shed 1 base and J 3 bases; nucleotides not matched to a gene: 4. From germline, CDR1 is SGHAT and CDR2 FQNNGV. This chain links TRBV11-2 with TRBJ2-7, with TRBD1 matching over 9 bases. The sequenced material came from PBMCs or T cells enriched from blood (not recorded which). This receptor was taken from a woman between 40 and 50 years old who had recovered from COVID-19. CDR3 region: CASSLGGGQGYEQYF. The DNA for the CDR3 is TGTGCCAGCAGCTTAGGCGGGGGACAGGGCTACGAGCAGTACTTC. The entire variable domain, with the rest obtained from reference TRBV11-2 and TRBJ2-7, is as follows: EAGVAQSPRYKIIEKRQSVAFWCNPISGHATLYWYQQILGQGPKLLIQFQNNGVVDDSQLPKDRFSAERLKGVDSTLKIQPAKLEDSAVYLCASSLGGGQGYEQYFGPGTRLTVT.